One T cell receptor (beta chain) is described in this entry. Its antigen target is currently unknown. The input lacks base qualities; no much larger clone sits a single base away. The junction shows trimming of 5 bases on V and 5 bases on J, plus 22 bases between the germline ends. CDR1 and CDR2 (SGHTA, FQGNSA) derive from the germline V gene. The CDR3 sequence holds 17 residues, the cysteine and phenylalanine included. CDR3 DNA is the only sequence kept; it has 51 bases, read in frame from the first base. The record originates from a study of blood T cells in healthy people across ages (dated by TCRdb to about 2015). Regarding the study in general: In model experiments, roughly one uniquely barcoded TCR beta cDNA molecule per two T cells was captured by template switching. The study analyzed two additional independent replicas of 1 million unique cDNA reads from the same blood draw for two donors, one aged 18 to 29 and one aged 80 or older. The study measured age-related changes in TCR beta repertoire diversity using deep sequencing normalized with unique cDNA molecular identifiers. Donors of different ages were randomly distributed across sequencing lanes to avoid experimental bias. The donors were divided into four age groups: young (average about 15 years), middle-aged (under 40), aged (around 59) and long-lived (82). Results and caveats for the whole study, not just this receptor: Since profiling was done on bulk unsorted PBMCs, naive and antigen-experienced compartments could not be conclusively compared. The percentage of naive T cells measured by flow cytometry correlated strongly with observed TCR beta diversity. Compared with the aged group, the long-lived group had more naive CD4+ T cells, fewer expanded clones and increased TCR diversity, suggesting age selection. Observed TCR beta diversity per million T cells fell roughly linearly with age, and a significant reduction was already apparent by age roughly 40. Because the CMV infection status of the donors was unknown, age-related changes in expanded clonotypes may potentially have been confounded. Estimates of total diversity from one million sequenced T cells were regarded as lower bounds and underestimates.

Libraries were made using 5' RACE. Sequencing relied on an Illumina HiSeq 2500. A second PCR of about 6 to 11 cycles was performed with a sample-barcoded 5' primer and a J-beta primer mix. A template-switch 5' adaptor carrying 12 random nucleotides introduced a unique molecular identifier onto each TCR beta cDNA molecule. Each sample yielded at least 2.5 million CDR3-containing paired-end reads. All of the RNA was converted into first-strand cDNA using the Mint cDNA synthesis kit, with a TRBC-specific oligonucleotide serving as the primer. After uracil-DNA glycosylase treatment, a first 18-cycle PCR used universal primers M1SS and BC2_uni_R on all cDNA. As for the original processing: For normalization, 1 million high-quality reads were randomly selected from each sample, with every read carrying a distinct molecular identifier. Instead of being binned into consensus sequences, reads that shared molecular identifiers were thrown out. CDR3 identification, clonotype clustering and error correction used MiTCR with a Q25 quality threshold and the strictest error-elimination algorithm. A nonparametric unseen species model using Euler transformation provided a lower-bound estimate of total TCR beta diversity. TCRdb handled the public reads itself, with Q25 trimming in fastp and clone calling in MiXCR, and kept productive beta chains. CDR3 protein sequences are deduplicated, and each keeps its most common genes and DNA. The V and J calls here are based on TCRdb, not the publication. The sample table contains 2 million or so distinct CDR3 sequences; only one count was recorded for 40% to 55% of them. Jointly, the top ten make up around 2.1% of the sample.

The 40 or so donors, aged about 6 to 95 years, were systemically healthy Caucasian individuals from Russia. Roughly 11 milliliters of peripheral blood were drawn from each donor into EDTA-treated Vacutainer tubes. Ficoll-Paque density-gradient centrifugation was used to isolate PBMCs, with at least 6.5 million obtained per sample. Total RNA, at least 6 micrograms per sample, was extracted from PBMCs with Trizol reagent. For every donor, an aliquot of PBMCs went through flow cytometry to measure the percentages of naive CD45RAhigh/CD27high T cells. The chain is made from TRBV7-2 and TRBJ2-1; the D segment is perhaps TRBD1 or TRBD2, each sharing 6 matched bases. The sample comprised blood. This receptor was obtained from a woman between 40 and 50 years old in good health. The nucleotides read TGTGCCAGCAGCCGGGGGCTGGTGCGACAGGTGGACAATGAGCAGTTCTTC. Its translation is CASSRGLVRQVDNEQFF.